What follows are 25 T cell receptor beta chains derived from one specimen sequenced in a study of CD8+CD57+ T cells in acquired aplastic anemia. The use of genomic DNA as template underpinned the TCR beta VDJ and CDR3 profiling. TCRdb recomputed calls from the reads with MiXCR, one row per CDR3 protein. The sample consists of just over 150,000 distinct CDR3 sequences, around 48% of them appearing once. For sequencing, patients were chosen who had shown expansion of CD8+CD57+ cells by flow cytometry. The sequencing input was sorted CD4+, CD8+, or CD8+CD57+ T cells (not recorded which) from PBMCs. The source is a human donor with aplastic anemia.

Ten or more counts support this clonotype. V is TRBV5-4 and J is TRBJ2-7; 8 bases fit TRBD1. The CDR3 is 14 amino acids. V dropped 5 bases and J dropped 3; count of bases not matched to a gene: 7. The V gene's germline CDR1 is SGHNT and CDR2 YYREEE (reference sequence). Here the CDR3 reads CASSLPGQVYEQYF. CDR3 bases: TGTGCCAGCAGTCTACCGGGACAGGTCTACGAGCAGTACTTC.

This clonotype was counted at least ten times. The chain is built from TRBV19 and TRBJ2-1; TRBD2 matches 7 bases. Germline lookup yields CDR1 LNHDA and CDR2 SQIVND (reference sequence). The CDR3 length is 15 residues. The V and J ends lost 5 bases and 7 bases, in that order; junction bases with no gene match: 11. The CDR3 loop is CASSRGGSTQNEQFF. The CDR3 DNA reads as TGTGCCAGTAGTCGAGGCGGGAGTACTCAGAATGAGCAGTTCTTC. Drawing the rest from reference TRBV19 and TRBJ2-1, the complete variable domain is DGGITQSPKYLFRKEGQNVTLSCEQNLNHDAMYWYRQDPGQGLRLIYYSQIVNDFQKGDIAEGYSVSREKKESFPLTVTSAQKNPTAFYLCASSRGGSTQNEQFFGPGTRLTVL.

This clonotype was found many times. The chain joins TRBV5-6 to TRBJ1-3; TRBD1 matches at 7 bases. The CDR3 contains 18 residues. CDR1 SGHDT and CDR2 YYEEEE come from the germline V gene. Germline trimming cut 4 bases from V and 1 base from J; bases unmatched to any gene: 14. CDR3: CASSPAGTDLQSGNTIYF. CDR3 nucleotides: TGTGCCAGCAGCCCGGCCGGGACAGACCTACAATCTGGAAACACCATATATTTT.

This clonotype was counted many times. The V call is TRBV4-1, the J call TRBJ2-7; 7 nucleotides match TRBD2. Germline V gives CDR1 MGHRA, CDR2 YSYEKL. CDR3 length: 16 amino acids. The junction had 16 bases not matched to a gene; V was cut back by 4 bases and J by 7 bases. The CDR3 protein is CASSLGEGWMNGEQYF. In nucleotides, the CDR3 is TGCGCCAGCAGCCTCGGGGAGGGGTGGATGAATGGGGAGCAGTACTTC.

This clonotype occurred a few times. This chain connects TRBV19 to TRBJ1-1, with TRBD1 matching over 12 bases. Trimming cost V 6 bases and J 5 bases; bases outside gene matches: 10. The CDR3 is made up of 16 amino acids. The germline V gene has CDR1 LNHDA and CDR2 SQIVND (reference sequence). CDR3 in amino acids: CASRPGTGGAGTEAFF. The CDR3 DNA reads as TGTGCCAGTAGGCCGGGGACAGGGGGCGCGGGTACTGAAGCTTTCTTT.

This chain links TRBV25-1 with TRBJ1-6; D not resolved. CDR1 is MGHDK, CDR2 SYGVNS, per germline. CDR3 length: 13 amino acids. The V gene lost 8 bases and the J gene lost 5 bases, with 10 bases spanning the gap. CDR3: CASCPDDNSPLHF. The CDR3 DNA sequence: TGTGCCAGCTGTCCCGACGATAATTCACCCCTCCACTTT.

The V and J genes are TRBV4-1 and TRBJ1-2, with D possibly matching TRBD1 (5 bases). Germline loops: CDR1 MGHRA, CDR2 YSYEKL. The CDR3 covers 14 residues. Trimming cost V 1 base and J 2 bases, with 8 bases left between them. The CDR3 sequence is CASSQVGDNYGYTF. For the CDR3, the DNA is TGCGCCAGCAGCCAAGTAGGGGACAACTATGGCTACACCTTC.

This chain uses TRBV10-3 with TRBJ2-7, with a weak D call TRBD2 (6 bases). The CDR3 has 12 residues. V lost 10 bases, J lost 2 bases, and 12 bases lay in between. The germline V gene encodes CDR1 ENHRY and CDR2 SYGVKD. The CDR3 protein is CATWDSPYEQYF. CDR3 DNA: TGTGCCACCTGGGACTCGCCCTACGAGCAGTACTTC.

With regard to this clonotype: A much larger clonotype is one base distant, so this may be a read error. The chain has TRBV11-3 and TRBJ2-2; a weak D match, TRBD2 (6 bases). The CDR3 is 14 amino acids. CDR1 and CDR2 from the germline V gene are SGHNT and YENEEA. This CDR3 is CVSSLPWEAGELFF. The CDR3 DNA is TGTGTCAGCAGCTTACCATGGGAGGCCGGGGAGCTGTTTTTT.

This clonotype was detected ten times or more. Here the CDR3 DNA reads TGTGCCAGTACCCCCGGAGTGGCAGGGCTCTACTCCCTCCACTTT. The encoded protein is CASTPGVAGLYSLHF. The V gene is TRBV19, the J gene TRBJ1-6, with D possibly being TRBD1 (5 bases). V gave up 7 bases and J gave up 14 bases, with 24 bases separating them. CDR1 is LNHDA, CDR2 SQIVND, per germline (reference sequence). CDR3 size: 15 residues.

V and J are TRBV27 and TRBJ1-1; the D is unclear. CDR3 length equals 14 residues. V was shortened by 3 bases and J by 5 bases, with 13 bases between the two germline ends. Per germline, CDR1 MNHEY and CDR2 SMNVEV (reference sequence). The CDR3 sequence: CASSFDEVLTEAFF. The CDR3 nucleotides are TGTGCCAGCAGTTTTGACGAGGTTTTGACTGAAGCTTTCTTT.

The table lists this clonotype with many counts. In DNA form, the CDR3 reads TGCAGCGTCGGGTCGAGTGGCGAGCAGTACTTC. This translates into CSVGSSGEQYF. The rearrangement links TRBV29-1 to TRBJ2-7, with unresolved D. This CDR3 contains 11 residues. Germline V gene lookup returns CDR1 SQVTM and CDR2 ANQGSEA. V was clipped by 6 bases and J by 6 bases, with 12 bases between them.

Many counts were recorded for this clonotype. The chain combines TRBV5-6 with TRBJ1-3; the D is unclear. From germline, CDR1 is SGHDT and CDR2 YYEEEE. The CDR3 has 15 amino acids. Trimming pared 1 base from V and 1 base from J, leaving 9 bases between. The CDR3 reads CASSLRDRSGNTIYF. Here the CDR3 DNA reads TGTGCCAGCAGCTTGAGGGATCGGTCTGGAAACACCATATATTTT.

This clonotype was counted many times. The CDR3 coding sequence is TGTGCCAGCAGCATGGACAGAACCACAGATACGCAGTATTTT. Its translation is CASSMDRTTDTQYF. V gene TRBV7-9 combines with J gene TRBJ2-3, with D maybe TRBD1 (6 bases). Germline V gene lookup returns CDR1 SEHNR and CDR2 FQNEAQ (reference sequence). V was shortened by 5 bases and J by 2 bases, with 11 bases between the two germline ends. The CDR3 loop spans 14 amino acids.

This clonotype was recorded many times. The rearrangement joins TRBV7-8 to TRBJ2-1, with unresolved D. The CDR3 runs to 15 residues. Germline CDR1 reads SGHVS; CDR2 reads FQNEAQ. V was cut by 1 base and J by 2 bases, with 9 bases left in between. CDR3: CASSLGETPYNEQFF. In DNA form, the CDR3 reads TGTGCCAGCAGCTTAGGCGAGACCCCCTACAATGAGCAGTTCTTC.

The chain has TRBV24-1 and TRBJ2-3; perhaps TRBD1 as D (6 bases). The CDR3 runs to 12 residues. Germline V gives CDR1 KGHDR, CDR2 SFDVKD. The V end was cut by 7 bases, the J end by 8 bases, with 12 bases between. In DNA, the CDR3 is TGTGCCACCAGCAGACAGGACTCTACGCAGTATTTT. Protein sequence: CATSRQDSTQYF.

This rearrangement joins TRBV5-1 to TRBJ1-6; the D gene is possibly TRBD1 (6 bases). V dropped 1 base and J dropped 8 bases, with 16 bases sitting between them. From germline, CDR1 is SGHRS and CDR2 YFSETQ. The CDR3 has 16 residues. DNA for the CDR3: TGCGCCAGCAGCTTGTTTGGGGGCGGACGTGATTCACCCCTCCACTTT. Protein product: CASSLFGGGRDSPLHF.

This clonotype was found many times. The rearrangement links TRBV11-3 to TRBJ2-1, with D possibly TRBD2 on 6 matching bases. The germline CDR1 and CDR2 sequences are SGHNT and YENEEA. Trimming removed 6 bases from V and 6 bases from J, with 12 bases in between. The CDR3 contains 13 residues. CDR3 DNA sequence: TGTGCCAGCAGTTTGGAGGGCTTCAATGAGCAGTTCTTC. Its translation: CASSLEGFNEQFF.

This chain connects TRBV4-2 to TRBJ1-5; perhaps TRBD1 as D (5 bases). The V gene lost 0 bases and the J gene lost 11 bases, with 11 bases spanning the gap. CDR1 is LGHNA and CDR2 is YNFKEQ in the germline V gene. This CDR3 spans 13 amino acids. The CDR3 DNA reads as TGTGCCAGCAGCCAAGAGAGGTCACAGGCCCAGCATTTT. The encoded protein is CASSQERSQAQHF.

A few counts support this clonotype. This sequence joins TRBV2 and TRBJ2-3; D uncertain. This CDR3 has 16 residues. CDR1 is SNHLY, CDR2 FYNNEI, per germline. The V end lost 6 bases, the J end lost 0 bases, and 16 bases lay between the germline ends. The CDR3 DNA reads TGTGCCAGCAGATATGACCCCGGAGTCAGCACAGATACGCAGTATTTT. Translated: CASRYDPGVSTDTQYF.

This chain links TRBV10-3 with TRBJ2-7; no reliable D call. V lost 10 bases and J 2 bases, leaving 12 bases between the germline ends. Germline V gene lookup returns CDR1 ENHRY and CDR2 SYGVKD. This CDR3 is built from 12 residues. CDR3 sequence reads: CASIRVPYEQYF. The CDR3 DNA sequence: TGTGCCAGCATAAGGGTTCCCTACGAGCAGTACTTC.

This clonotype occurred many times. The V call is TRBV4-3, the J call TRBJ2-3; TRBD2 matches 7 bases. Germline V gene lookup returns CDR1 LGHNA and CDR2 YSLEER. V was pared by 4 bases and J by 1 base, with 5 bases of the junction left unmatched. CDR3 length: 15 amino acids. This chain's CDR3 is CASSLGEGGTDTQYF. The CDR3 DNA follows: TGCGCCAGCAGCCTGGGGGAGGGAGGCACAGATACGCAGTATTTT.

This clonotype was observed a handful of times. The chain recombines TRBV6-2 or TRBV6-3 with TRBJ2-2; 10 bases are shared with TRBD1. CDR3 length equals 16 residues. V was clipped by 8 bases and J by 5 bases; unmatched bases: 11. Germline V CDR1 and CDR2: MNHEY, SVGEGT. CDR3 DNA sequence: TGTGCCAGCGAGTTTGGACAGGGGGGTTCGACCGGGGAGCTGTTTTTT. The encoded protein is CASEFGQGGSTGELFF.

CDR3 protein: CSASGQGADYEQYF. Written as DNA, the CDR3 is TGCAGTGCTAGTGGACAAGGGGCAGACTACGAGCAGTACTTC. This chain joins TRBV20-1 and TRBJ2-7; TRBD1 might be the D (5 bases). From germline, CDR1 is DFQATT and CDR2 SNEGSKA (reference sequence). The CDR3 length is 14 residues. Trimming shortened V by 3 bases and J by 3 bases, and 15 bases separated the two germline ends.

The chain uses TRBV24-1 and TRBJ2-2, with 9 bases fitting TRBD1. Trimming cost V 7 bases and J 5 bases; bases outside gene matches: 1. Per the germline V gene, CDR1 is KGHDR and CDR2 is SFDVKD. The CDR3 consists of 13 residues. The chain's CDR3 is CATRGQGTGELFF. CDR3 nucleotides: TGTGCCACCAGGGGACAGGGAACCGGGGAGCTGTTTTTT.